This T cell receptor beta chain was profiled in a study of hypomethylating agent response in myelodysplastic syndrome. Trimming left V 2 bases short and J 5 bases short, with 13 bases between. The CDR3 length is 13 residues. Germline V gene data show CDR1 as SQVTM and CDR2 as ANQGSEA. The count of this clone is one. Its specificity is not known. Only in-frame clones appear in the TCRdb table, and some are missing; sequencing was by immunoSEQ multiplex PCR. The sample consists of 5,400 or so clones, 70% to 90% of them appearing once. Study-level points and caveats: Non-responders showed more contracted clonotypes post-treatment, while responders showed more novel ones.

The sequence was obtained from a human donor with myelodysplastic syndrome. Source: bone marrow, taken before or after starting hypomethylating agent treatment for myelodysplastic syndrome (not recorded which). The V call is TRBV29-1, the J call TRBJ2-7; no clear D gene. CDR3 in amino acids: CSVESAGGNEQYF. As DNA, the CDR3 is TGCAGCGTTGAATCCGCAGGCGGCAACGAGCAGTACTTC.